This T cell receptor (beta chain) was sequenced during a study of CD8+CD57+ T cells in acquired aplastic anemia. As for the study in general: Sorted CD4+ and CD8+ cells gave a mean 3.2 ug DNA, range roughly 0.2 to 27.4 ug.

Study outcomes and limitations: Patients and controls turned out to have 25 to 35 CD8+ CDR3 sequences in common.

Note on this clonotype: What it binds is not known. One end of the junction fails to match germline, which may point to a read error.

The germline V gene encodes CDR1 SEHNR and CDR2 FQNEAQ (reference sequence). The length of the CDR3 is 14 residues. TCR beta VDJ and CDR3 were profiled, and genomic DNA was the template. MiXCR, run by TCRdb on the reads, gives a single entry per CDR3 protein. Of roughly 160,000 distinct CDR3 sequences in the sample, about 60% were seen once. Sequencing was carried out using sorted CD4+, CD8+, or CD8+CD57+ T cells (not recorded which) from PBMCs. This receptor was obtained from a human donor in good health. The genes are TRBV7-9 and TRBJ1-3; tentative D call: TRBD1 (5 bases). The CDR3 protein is CASSQGVPTDTMYF. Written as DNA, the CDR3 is TGTGCCAGCAGTCAGGGTGTTCCTACAGACACCATGTATTTT. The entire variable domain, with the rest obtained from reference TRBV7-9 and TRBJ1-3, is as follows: DTGVSQNPRHKITKRGQNVTFRCDPISEHNRLYWYRQTLGQGPEFLTYFQNEAQLEKSRLLSDRFSAERPKGSFSTLEIQRTEQGDSAMYLCASSQGVPTDTMYFGEGSWLTVV.